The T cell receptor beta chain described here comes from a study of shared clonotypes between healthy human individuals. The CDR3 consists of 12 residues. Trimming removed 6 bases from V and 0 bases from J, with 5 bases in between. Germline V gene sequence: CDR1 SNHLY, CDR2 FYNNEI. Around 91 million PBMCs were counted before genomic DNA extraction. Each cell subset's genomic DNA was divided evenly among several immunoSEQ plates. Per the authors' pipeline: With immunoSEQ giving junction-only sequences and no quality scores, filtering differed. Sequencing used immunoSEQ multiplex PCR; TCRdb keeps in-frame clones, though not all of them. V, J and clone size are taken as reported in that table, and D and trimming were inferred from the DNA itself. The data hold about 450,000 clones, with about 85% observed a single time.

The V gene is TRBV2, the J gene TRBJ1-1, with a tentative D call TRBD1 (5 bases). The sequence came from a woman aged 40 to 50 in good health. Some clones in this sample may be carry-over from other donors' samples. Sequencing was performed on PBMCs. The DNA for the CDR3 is TGTGCCAGCAGGGGACTGAACACTGAAGCTTTCTTT. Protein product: CASRGLNTEAFF.